Included here is one TCR beta chain sequence, with context. This sample stems from a study of blood T cell repertoires in COVID-19. Study-wide background: Sources were T cells, B-cell-depleted T cells, or PBMCs; the material itself was cDNA or gDNA.

Produced via immunoSEQ multiplex PCR; TCRdb's table is partial and in-frame only. There are more than 150,000 clones in the sample; roughly four fifths occur only once, and roughly 12% lies in the top ten. Enrolment of Seattle patients took place during active infection, and they were followed longitudinally. Trimming left V 6 bases short and J 5 bases short, with 14 bases between. Germline V gene data show CDR1 as MNHNY and CDR2 as SVGAGI (reference sequence). This CDR3 contains 14 residues. The sequenced sample consisted of peripheral blood. V and J are TRBV6-6 and TRBJ1-3, with a possible D match to TRBD1 (6 bases). The sequence derives from a woman older than 75 with COVID-19, enrolled during active disease. The CDR3 region is CASSPTGSRNTIYF. The CDR3 bases are TGTGCCAGCAGCCCTACAGGGTCCCGAAACACCATATATTTT.